The 31 T cell receptor beta chains below come from one sample, sequenced in a study of T cells in localized non-small cell lung cancer. Sequencing used immunoSEQ multiplex PCR; TCRdb keeps in-frame clones, though not all of them. This repertoire shows 16,000 or so clones, around 89% found once; its top ten account for under 4.5%. This material consisted of peripheral blood, taken before any cancer treatment. Receptors originate from a male donor at least 60 years old with stage II squamous cell lung carcinoma.

The J gene is TRBJ2-5, the V gene TRBV19; weak D call: TRBD2 (5 bases). The CDR3 loop spans 15 amino acids. V was clipped by 0 bases and J by 5 bases, with 13 bases between them. CDR1 and CDR2 from the germline V gene are LNHDA and SQIVND (reference sequence). The CDR3 bases are TGTGCCAGTAGTATAGAGGCTAGCAGGTCGGAGACCCAGTACTTC. Its translation is CASSIEASRSETQYF. Based on the CDR3 plus reference TRBV19 and TRBJ2-5, the full variable domain is DGGITQSPKYLFRKEGQNVTLSCEQNLNHDAMYWYRQDPGQGLRLIYYSQIVNDFQKGDIAEGYSVSREKKESFPLTVTSAQKNPTAFYLCASSIEASRSETQYFGPGTRLLVL.

The rearrangement uses TRBV7-3 and TRBJ2-1; 7 bases fit TRBD2. J lost 2 bases, V lost 0 bases, and 1 base had no gene match. Germline CDR1 and CDR2: SGHTA and FQGTGA. This CDR3 spans 15 amino acids. CDR3 loop: CASSLTSGPYNEQFF. As DNA, the CDR3 is TGTGCCAGCAGCTTAACTAGCGGGCCCTACAATGAGCAGTTCTTC.

The chain recombines TRBV4-2 with TRBJ2-1; TRBD2 agrees at 12 bases. The CDR3 sequence is 15 residues long. The germline V gene encodes CDR1 LGHNA and CDR2 YNFKEQ. The J segment lost 9 bases and the V segment lost 2 bases, leaving 5 bases of the junction unmatched. CDR3 sequence: CASSQTSGRPSEQFF. In nucleotides, the CDR3 is TGTGCCAGCAGCCAAACTAGCGGGAGGCCCAGTGAGCAGTTCTTC.

The V call is TRBV6-6, the J call TRBJ2-5; D is perhaps TRBD1 (6 bases). The germline gives CDR1 MNHNY, CDR2 SVGAGI (reference sequence). This CDR3 is built from 13 residues. V was shortened by 8 bases and J by 4 bases, with 14 bases between the two germline ends. The DNA for the CDR3 is TGTGCCAGCGGTCAAACCAGGGGAGAGACCCAGTACTTC. Translated, it gives CASGQTRGETQYF.

The chain uses TRBV9 and TRBJ2-3; D not certain. This CDR3 contains 13 residues. Germline CDR1 reads SGDLS; CDR2 reads YYNGEE. V was pared by 1 base and J by 6 bases, with 9 bases between. The CDR3 spells CASSVTLRDTQYF. The CDR3 nucleotides are TGTGCCAGCAGCGTAACCCTCAGGGATACGCAGTATTTT.

V gene TRBV28 combines with J gene TRBJ2-7; no firm D call. CDR3 length: 17 residues. V lost 7 bases, J lost 4 bases, and 26 bases lay in between. CDR1 is MDHEN, CDR2 SYDVKM, per germline. The CDR3 loop reads CASTRVYRRTLPYEQYF. The CDR3 DNA follows: TGTGCCAGCACCCGGGTCTACCGAAGAACCTTACCTTACGAGCAGTACTTC. The full variable domain, rest sourced from reference TRBV28 and TRBJ2-7, is DVKVTQSSRYLVKRTGEKVFLECVQDMDHENMFWYRQDPGLGLRLIYFSYDVKMKEKGDIPEGYSVSREKKERFSLILESASTNQTSMYLCASTRVYRRTLPYEQYFGPGTRLTVT.

This CDR3 is CASSFNRAYEQYF. The CDR3, as DNA: TGTGCCAGCAGTTTTAACAGGGCCTACGAGCAGTACTTC. This chain links TRBV27 with TRBJ2-7, with a weak D call TRBD1 (6 bases). The CDR3 extends over 13 amino acids. CDR1 and CDR2 from the germline V gene are MNHEY and SMNVEV (reference sequence). V dropped 3 bases and J dropped 2 bases, with 8 bases sitting between them.

The gene calls are TRBV14 and TRBJ2-3; D is unresolved. Trimming removed 0 bases at V and 0 bases at J, with 7 bases between. Germline CDR1 reads SGHDN; CDR2 reads FVKESK. This CDR3 comprises 15 residues. The CDR3: CASSQDPWSTDTQYF. The CDR3 DNA sequence: TGTGCCAGCAGCCAAGATCCGTGGAGCACAGATACGCAGTATTTT.

This clone appeared once. The chain joins TRBV6-1 to TRBJ1-4; tentative D call: TRBD1 (5 bases). CDR1 is MNHNS, CDR2 SASEGT, per germline. The CDR3 length is 14 residues. With 3 bases removed from V and 7 bases from J, the gap between germline ends came to 12 bases. The CDR3 region is CASSDWGPGEKLFF. CDR3 coding DNA: TGTGCCAGCAGTGACTGGGGACCGGGTGAAAAACTGTTTTTT.

This sequence joins TRBV30 and TRBJ2-3, with 7 bases identical to TRBD2. CDR3 length: 13 residues. The trim removed 8 bases at V and 2 bases at J, leaving 7 bases unmatched. Germline loops: CDR1 GTSNPN, CDR2 SVGIG (reference sequence). CDR3 bases: TGTGCCGGGGCGGCGGGAGTCACAGATACGCAGTATTTT. Protein product: CAGAAGVTDTQYF. The full variable domain, its missing parts supplied by reference TRBV30 and TRBJ2-3, is SQTIHQWPATLVQPVGSPLSLECTVEGTSNPNLYWYRQAAGRGLQLLFYSVGIGQISSEVPQNLSASRPQDRQFILSSKKLLLSDSGFYLCAGAAGVTDTQYFGPGTRLTVL.

V gene TRBV9 combines with J gene TRBJ2-3, with D perhaps matching TRBD1 (6 bases). The CDR3 has 15 residues. Germline lookup yields CDR1 SGDLS and CDR2 YYNGEE. The V and J ends lost 0 bases and 0 bases respectively, with 8 bases between them. In nucleotides, the CDR3 is TGTGCCAGCAGCGTAGCGGACAGTAGCACAGATACGCAGTATTTT. Its translation: CASSVADSSTDTQYF.

This chain joins TRBV27 and TRBJ2-4; TRBD2 matches at 11 bases. The germline CDR1 and CDR2 sequences are MNHEY and SMNVEV (reference sequence). This CDR3 region has 16 residues. J was trimmed by 7 bases and V by 5 bases; bases with no gene match: 10. The CDR3 spells CASSPSGLADGNIQYF. The CDR3 coding sequence is TGTGCCAGCAGTCCCTCGGGACTAGCGGATGGGAACATTCAGTACTTC.

The chain carries TRBV11-2 and TRBJ1-2; D is ambiguous. There are 15 residues in the CDR3. Germline CDR1 reads SGHAT; CDR2 reads FQNNGV. V lost 1 base and J lost 8, with 17 bases in between. The CDR3 DNA is TGTGCCAGCAGCTTAGGGTCGCAGGAGAGCTTGGGCTACACCTTC. This gives the protein CASSLGSQESLGYTF. Looking up the rest from reference TRBV11-2 and TRBJ1-2 gives the full variable domain: EAGVAQSPRYKIIEKRQSVAFWCNPISGHATLYWYQQILGQGPKLLIQFQNNGVVDDSQLPKDRFSAERLKGVDSTLKIQPAKLEDSAVYLCASSLGSQESLGYTFGSGTRLTVV.

This sequence joins TRBV14 and TRBJ2-1; D is undetermined. The CDR3 spans 12 residues. CDR1 is SGHDN, CDR2 FVKESK, per germline. Deletions cut 4 bases from V and 9 bases from J, with 10 bases between. The chain's CDR3 is CASSRGRVEQFF. In DNA, the CDR3 is TGTGCCAGCAGCCGAGGACGGGTTGAGCAGTTCTTC.

V is TRBV30 and J is TRBJ2-1; TRBD2 matches 11 bases. CDR1 is GTSNPN, CDR2 SVGIG, per germline (reference sequence). V shed 5 bases, J shed 9 bases, and the junction held 12 bases outside the gene matches. The CDR3 is 15 amino acids. DNA for the CDR3: TGTGCCTGGGGTAATAGCGGGAGGGCCCGAAGTGAGCAGTTCTTC. Amino acid sequence: CAWGNSGRARSEQFF.

V is TRBV4-1 and J is TRBJ2-5, with 10 bases identical to TRBD2. This CDR3 has 20 residues. Germline V gives CDR1 MGHRA, CDR2 YSYEKL. The J segment lost 5 bases and the V segment lost 1 base, leaving 19 bases of the junction unmatched. CDR3 amino acids: CASSQGGGMGSGRSWETQYF. The CDR3 coding sequence is TGCGCCAGCAGCCAAGGAGGGGGGATGGGTAGCGGGAGGTCGTGGGAGACCCAGTACTTC.

The chain uses TRBV2 and TRBJ2-7; the D gene could be TRBD1 or TRBD2 (5 bases each). Germline CDR1 reads SNHLY; CDR2 reads FYNNEI. The CDR3 loop spans 13 amino acids. The V gene lost 3 bases and the J gene lost 4 bases, with 10 bases spanning the gap. The chain's CDR3 is CASSEGTAYEQYF. DNA of the CDR3: TGTGCCAGCAGTGAGGGGACCGCTTACGAGCAGTACTTC.

V usage is TRBV6-9 and J usage is TRBJ2-7; 7 bases are a match to TRBD1. The length of the CDR3 is 14 residues. Germline-derived CDR1 and CDR2 are MNHGY and SVAAGI. V dropped 3 bases and J dropped 2; count of bases not matched to a gene: 4. CDR3 nucleotides: TGTGCCAGCAGTTACCATGGACAGGCCTACGAGCAGTACTTC. Protein product: CASSYHGQAYEQYF.

This sequence joins TRBV30 and TRBJ2-1; 9 bases line up with TRBD1. J was trimmed by 6 bases and V by 5 bases; bases with no gene match: 8. The CDR3 is made up of 14 amino acids. Germline lookup yields CDR1 GTSNPN and CDR2 SVGIG (reference sequence). The CDR3 coding sequence is TGTGCCTGGCTTGCGGACAGGGGTTTCAATGAGCAGTTCTTC. Its protein product is CAWLADRGFNEQFF.

This rearrangement joins TRBV7-2 to TRBJ2-7, with unresolved D. Trimming removed 4 bases from V and 2 bases from J, with 12 bases in between. The CDR3 runs 14 residues. Germline V gene sequence: CDR1 SGHTA, CDR2 FQGNSA. In DNA form, the CDR3 reads TGTGCCAGCAGCTCCTCGTCGGCCACCTACGAGCAGTACTTC. The encoded protein is CASSSSSATYEQYF.

The V call is TRBV15, the J call TRBJ2-7; TRBD2 might be the D (5 bases). Germline V gene data show CDR1 as LNHNV and CDR2 as YYDKDF (reference sequence). V shed 0 bases and J shed 2 bases, with 8 bases lying between them. The CDR3 spans 14 residues. The CDR3 DNA reads TGTGCCACCAGCAGAGATCCGACTACCTACGAGCAGTACTTC. This codes for CATSRDPTTYEQYF.

This clone was recorded once. The rearrangement joins TRBV6-1 to TRBJ2-7; a possible D gene is TRBD1 (5 bases). The CDR3 loop spans 11 amino acids. Looked up from germline, CDR1 is MNHNS and CDR2 is SASEGT. The V end was cut by 11 bases, the J end by 2 bases, with 10 bases between. CDR3 in amino acids: CALSGPYEQYF. In nucleotides, the CDR3 is TGTGCCCTCTCAGGGCCCTACGAGCAGTACTTC.

The gene calls are TRBV29-1 and TRBJ2-3; TRBD2 aligns across 7 bases. Germline-derived CDR1 and CDR2 are SQVTM and ANQGSEA. The CDR3 extends over 15 amino acids. After removal of 5 bases from V and 4 bases from J, the junction contained 12 bases not matched to a gene. The CDR3 region has the DNA TGCAGCGTTTCCTTAGCGGGCCCCTTTTCAGATACGCAGTATTTT. Protein: CSVSLAGPFSDTQYF.

The V call is TRBV30, the J call TRBJ2-7; D not resolved. The CDR3 length is 11 residues. The V gene lost 0 bases and the J gene lost 2 bases, with 2 bases spanning the gap. Germline V gives CDR1 GTSNPN, CDR2 SVGIG (reference sequence). The CDR3 region has the DNA TGTGCCTGGAGTGTAACCTACGAGCAGTACTTC. Amino acids: CAWSVTYEQYF.

The chain carries TRBV29-1 and TRBJ2-1; no definite D call. CDR1 and CDR2 (germline): SQVTM, ANQGSEA. The CDR3 is made up of 12 amino acids. The V gene lost 4 bases and the J gene lost 8 bases, with 12 bases spanning the gap. CDR3 amino acids: CSVGVGFDEQFF. CDR3 DNA: TGCAGCGTTGGGGTAGGGTTCGATGAGCAGTTCTTC.

The CDR3 reads CASSLEAYQETQYF. The CDR3 DNA sequence: TGTGCCAGCAGCTTAGAAGCGTACCAAGAGACCCAGTACTTC. The rearrangement links TRBV7-9 to TRBJ2-5; D uncertain. V dropped 1 base and J dropped 0 bases, with 6 bases sitting between them. In germline, CDR1 is SEHNR, CDR2 FQNEAQ (reference sequence). The CDR3 is 14 amino acids.

The chain combines TRBV11-2 with TRBJ2-7; D gene unclear. Germline V gives CDR1 SGHAT, CDR2 FQNNGV. The CDR3 consists of 13 residues. The V end lost 1 base, the J end lost 6 bases, and 10 bases lay between the germline ends. The CDR3 is CASSLGVELEQYF. The CDR3 DNA follows: TGTGCCAGCAGCTTAGGGGTGGAGCTCGAGCAGTACTTC.

For the CDR3, the DNA is TGTGCCAGCAGCCCTTGGGGGGGCACAGATACGCAGTATTTT. Translated: CASSPWGGTDTQYF. This chain connects TRBV28 to TRBJ2-3; D might be TRBD2 (6 bases). The CDR3 is 14 residues long. The ends were cut back, 6 bases at V and 1 base at J, with 11 bases in the middle. Germline lookup yields CDR1 MDHEN and CDR2 SYDVKM.

This clone has a handful of counts. The chain uses TRBV28 and TRBJ1-1; no clear D. Per the germline V gene, CDR1 is MDHEN and CDR2 is SYDVKM. There are 13 residues in the CDR3. V lost 3 bases, J lost 4 bases, and 9 bases lay in between. The CDR3 loop reads CASSFSVGTEAFF. As DNA, the CDR3 is TGTGCCAGCAGTTTCTCAGTGGGCACTGAAGCTTTCTTT.

The rearrangement joins TRBV28 to TRBJ2-2; D unclear. Looked up from germline, CDR1 is MDHEN and CDR2 is SYDVKM. The CDR3 contains 12 residues. V lost 2 bases and J 7 bases, leaving 5 bases between the germline ends. The CDR3 coding sequence is TGTGCCAGCAGTTTAGGGGTCGGGGAGCTGTTTTTT. Its translation: CASSLGVGELFF.

The V call is TRBV7-2, the J call TRBJ2-3, with a tentative D call TRBD2 (7 bases). Germline CDR1 reads SGHTA; CDR2 reads FQGNSA. Trimming cost V 3 bases and J 4 bases, with 14 bases left between them. The CDR3 covers 15 residues. The CDR3 region has the DNA TGTGCCAGCAGCTTGGCGGGGGCAGGGGCAGATACGCAGTATTTT. Amino acid sequence: CASSLAGAGADTQYF.